The clone carrying this T cell receptor beta chain was picked up many times. Its antigen remains unknown. This CDR3 has 20 residues. V shed 0 bases and J shed 5 bases, with 27 bases lying between them. Germline loops: CDR1 SGHAT, CDR2 FQNNGV. This entry is derived from a study of T cells after yellow fever vaccination. Overall study results and limits: Abundant clonotypes from the bulk population could contaminate FACS-sorted repertoires.

As TCR cDNA was made by 5'RACE template switching, a universal primer site and UMIs were added. Each CDR3 protein is one row after TCRdb ran MiXCR on the 5' RACE reads. Of approximately 120,000 distinct CDR3 sequences listed, nearly 15% are singletons. Sequenced here: CD8+ T cells sorted from PBMCs, sampled 5 days after the yellow fever booster vaccination. This TCR was recovered from a man younger than 35 who received the YFV17D yellow fever vaccine. V usage is TRBV11-2 and J usage is TRBJ2-3, with D possibly TRBD1 on 6 matching bases. The chain's CDR3 is CASSLESFIPTGGNKDTQYF. CDR3 coding DNA: TGTGCCAGCAGCTTAGAATCCTTCATTCCGACAGGCGGTAATAAAGATACGCAGTATTTT.